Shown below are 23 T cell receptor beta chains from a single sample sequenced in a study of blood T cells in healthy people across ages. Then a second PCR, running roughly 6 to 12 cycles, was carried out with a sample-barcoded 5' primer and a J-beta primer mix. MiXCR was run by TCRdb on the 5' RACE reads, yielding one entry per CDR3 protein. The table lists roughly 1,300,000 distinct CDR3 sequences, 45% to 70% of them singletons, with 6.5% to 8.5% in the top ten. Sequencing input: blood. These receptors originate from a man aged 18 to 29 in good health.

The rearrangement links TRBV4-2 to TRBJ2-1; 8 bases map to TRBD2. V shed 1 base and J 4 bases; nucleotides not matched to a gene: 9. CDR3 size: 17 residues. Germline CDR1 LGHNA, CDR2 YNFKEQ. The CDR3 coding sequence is TGTGCCAGCAGCCAAGTTGGGGGTAGCGGGGTGTACAATGAGCAGTTCTTC. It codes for CASSQVGGSGVYNEQFF.

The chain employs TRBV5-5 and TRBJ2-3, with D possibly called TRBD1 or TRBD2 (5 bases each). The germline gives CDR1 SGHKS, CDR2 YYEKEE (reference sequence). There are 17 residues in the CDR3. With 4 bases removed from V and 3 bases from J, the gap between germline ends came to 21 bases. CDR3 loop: CASSIYRGAVETDTQYF. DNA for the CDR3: TGTGCCAGCAGCATTTATCGAGGGGCAGTAGAGACAGATACGCAGTATTTT.

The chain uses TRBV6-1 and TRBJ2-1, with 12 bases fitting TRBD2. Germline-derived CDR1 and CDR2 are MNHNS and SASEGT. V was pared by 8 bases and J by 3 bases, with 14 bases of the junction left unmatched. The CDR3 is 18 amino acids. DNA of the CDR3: TGTGCCAGCCGTGGGCTAGCGGGGGGGCGGGTTATCTACAATGAGCAGTTCTTC. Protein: CASRGLAGGRVIYNEQFF.

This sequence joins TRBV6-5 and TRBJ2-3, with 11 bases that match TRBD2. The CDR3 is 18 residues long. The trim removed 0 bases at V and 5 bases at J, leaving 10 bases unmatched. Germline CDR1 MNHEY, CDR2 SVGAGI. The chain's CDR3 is CASSYSRASGGRKDTQYF. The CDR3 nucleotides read TGTGCCAGCAGTTACTCCCGGGCTAGCGGGGGGCGGAAAGATACGCAGTATTTT.

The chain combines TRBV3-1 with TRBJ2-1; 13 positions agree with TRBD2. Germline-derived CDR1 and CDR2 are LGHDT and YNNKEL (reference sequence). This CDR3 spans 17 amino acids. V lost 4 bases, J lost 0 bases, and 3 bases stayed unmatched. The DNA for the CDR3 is TGTGCCAGCAGCCCGACTAGCGGGAGGAGCTCCTACAATGAGCAGTTCTTC. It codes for CASSPTSGRSSYNEQFF.

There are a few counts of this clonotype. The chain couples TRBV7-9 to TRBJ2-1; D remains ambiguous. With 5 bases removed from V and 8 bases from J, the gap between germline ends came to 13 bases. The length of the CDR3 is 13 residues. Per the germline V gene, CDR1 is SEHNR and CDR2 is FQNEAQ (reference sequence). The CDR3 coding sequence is TGTGCCAGCAGCCCCCCCCTGGTTCATGAGCAGTTCTTC. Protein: CASSPPLVHEQFF.

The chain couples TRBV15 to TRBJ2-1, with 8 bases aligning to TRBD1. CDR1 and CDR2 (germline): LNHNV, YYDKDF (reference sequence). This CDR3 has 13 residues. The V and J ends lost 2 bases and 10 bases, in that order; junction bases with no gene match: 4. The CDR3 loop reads CATSRTDRGEQFF. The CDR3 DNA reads TGTGCCACCAGCAGAACAGACAGGGGCGAGCAGTTCTTC.

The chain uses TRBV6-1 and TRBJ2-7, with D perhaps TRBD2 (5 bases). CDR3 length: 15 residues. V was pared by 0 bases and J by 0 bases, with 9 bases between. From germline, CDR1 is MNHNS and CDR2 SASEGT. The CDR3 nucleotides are TGTGCCAGCAGTGAAGCCGGCGGGCTCTCCTACGAGCAGTACTTC. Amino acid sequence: CASSEAGGLSYEQYF.

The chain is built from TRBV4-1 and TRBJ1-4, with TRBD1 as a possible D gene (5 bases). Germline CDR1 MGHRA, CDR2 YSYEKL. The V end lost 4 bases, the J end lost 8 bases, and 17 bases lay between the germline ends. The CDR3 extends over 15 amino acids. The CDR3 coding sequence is TGCGCCAGCAGCCTCACGGGGGGACTAGGGGAAAAACTGTTTTTT. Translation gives CASSLTGGLGEKLFF.

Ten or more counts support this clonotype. CDR3 sequence (DNA): TGCAGCGTCCGACAGGGGGCTGACGAGCAGTACTTC. Its protein is CSVRQGADEQYF. The V call is TRBV29-1, the J call TRBJ2-7; 10 nucleotides match TRBD1. V shed 6 bases, J shed 5 bases, and the junction held 4 bases outside the gene matches. The CDR3 length is 12 residues. Germline V gene data show CDR1 as SQVTM and CDR2 as ANQGSEA.

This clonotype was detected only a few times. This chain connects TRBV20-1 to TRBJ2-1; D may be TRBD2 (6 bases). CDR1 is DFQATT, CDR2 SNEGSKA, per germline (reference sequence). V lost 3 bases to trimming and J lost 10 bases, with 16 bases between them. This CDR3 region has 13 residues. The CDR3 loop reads CSASSRTIGEQFF. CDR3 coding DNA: TGCAGTGCTAGCTCCCGGACTATTGGGGAGCAGTTCTTC.

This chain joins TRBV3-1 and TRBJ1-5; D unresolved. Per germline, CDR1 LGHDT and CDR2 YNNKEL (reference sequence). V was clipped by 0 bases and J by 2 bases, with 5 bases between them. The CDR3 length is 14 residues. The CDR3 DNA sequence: TGTGCCAGCAGCCAAGATATTGGCAATCAGCCCCAGCATTTT. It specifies CASSQDIGNQPQHF.

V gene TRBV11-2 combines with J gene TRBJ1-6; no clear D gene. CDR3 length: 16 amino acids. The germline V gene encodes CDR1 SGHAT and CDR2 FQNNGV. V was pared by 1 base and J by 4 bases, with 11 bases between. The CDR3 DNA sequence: TGTGCCAGCAGCTTAGTCCCAGGCGTGTATAATTCACCCCTCCACTTT. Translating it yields CASSLVPGVYNSPLHF.

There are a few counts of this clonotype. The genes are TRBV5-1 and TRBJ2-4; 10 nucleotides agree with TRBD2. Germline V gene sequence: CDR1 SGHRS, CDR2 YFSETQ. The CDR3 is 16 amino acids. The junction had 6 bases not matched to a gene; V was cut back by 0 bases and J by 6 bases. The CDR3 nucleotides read TGCGCCAGCAGCTTGGCGCACCCTAGCGGGGGAAACATTCAGTACTTC. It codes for CASSLAHPSGGNIQYF.

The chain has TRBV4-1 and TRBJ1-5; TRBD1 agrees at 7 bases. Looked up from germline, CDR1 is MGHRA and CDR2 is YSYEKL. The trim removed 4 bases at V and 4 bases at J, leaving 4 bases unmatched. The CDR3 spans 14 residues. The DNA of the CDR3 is TGCGCCAGCAGCCGCCCGGGACAGAATCAGCCCCAGCATTTT. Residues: CASSRPGQNQPQHF.

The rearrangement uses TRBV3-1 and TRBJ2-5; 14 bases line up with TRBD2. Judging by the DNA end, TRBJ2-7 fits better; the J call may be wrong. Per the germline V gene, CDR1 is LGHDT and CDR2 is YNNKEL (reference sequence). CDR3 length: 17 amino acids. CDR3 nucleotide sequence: TGTGCCAGCAGCCCCTCCCCCTGGACTAGCGGGAGGAACGAGCAGTACTTC. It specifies CASSPSPWTSGRNEQYF.

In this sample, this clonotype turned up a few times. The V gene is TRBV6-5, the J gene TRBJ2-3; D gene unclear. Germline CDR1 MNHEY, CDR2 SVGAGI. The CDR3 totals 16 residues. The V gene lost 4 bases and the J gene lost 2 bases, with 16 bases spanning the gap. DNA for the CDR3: TGTGCCAGCAGTTCGTCGCATCCACCCCCCACAGATACGCAGTATTTT. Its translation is CASSSSHPPPTDTQYF.

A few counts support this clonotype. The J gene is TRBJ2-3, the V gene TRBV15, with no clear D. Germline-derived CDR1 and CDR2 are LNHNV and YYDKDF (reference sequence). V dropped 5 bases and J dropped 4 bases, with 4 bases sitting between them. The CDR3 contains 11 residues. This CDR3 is CATSDPDTQYF. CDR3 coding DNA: TGTGCCACCAGCGACCCAGATACGCAGTATTTT.

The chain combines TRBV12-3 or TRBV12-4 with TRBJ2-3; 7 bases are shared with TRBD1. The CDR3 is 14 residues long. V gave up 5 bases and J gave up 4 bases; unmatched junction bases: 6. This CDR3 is CASSPTQGSDTQYF. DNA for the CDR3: TGTGCCAGCAGTCCGACACAGGGGTCAGATACGCAGTATTTT.

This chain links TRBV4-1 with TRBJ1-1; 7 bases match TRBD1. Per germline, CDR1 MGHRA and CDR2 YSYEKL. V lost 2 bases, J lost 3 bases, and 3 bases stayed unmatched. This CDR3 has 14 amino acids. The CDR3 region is CASSQIQGDTEAFF. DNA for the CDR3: TGCGCCAGCAGCCAAATTCAGGGGGACACTGAAGCTTTCTTT.

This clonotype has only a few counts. The CDR3 region is CASLRSDIQYF. The CDR3 DNA follows: TGTGCCAGCTTACGGAGCGACATTCAGTACTTC. The chain is built from TRBV21-1 and TRBJ2-4. TRBV21-1 is labeled a pseudogene. The CDR3 runs 11 residues.

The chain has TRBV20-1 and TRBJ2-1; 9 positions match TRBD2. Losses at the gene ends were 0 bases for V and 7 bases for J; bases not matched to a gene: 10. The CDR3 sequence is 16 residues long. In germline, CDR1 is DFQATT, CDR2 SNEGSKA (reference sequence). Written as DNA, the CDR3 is TGCAGTGCTAGAGATGTTAGCGGGAGAGTCGGTAATGAGCAGTTCTTC. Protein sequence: CSARDVSGRVGNEQFF.

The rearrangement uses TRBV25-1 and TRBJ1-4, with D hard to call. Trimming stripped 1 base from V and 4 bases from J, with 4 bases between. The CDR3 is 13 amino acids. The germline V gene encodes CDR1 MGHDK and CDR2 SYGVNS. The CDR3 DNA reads TGTGCCAGCAGTGAATTTATTAATGAAAAACTGTTTTTT. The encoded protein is CASSEFINEKLFF.